These 30 T cell receptor beta chains were sequenced from one sample in a study of OX40 agonist ivuxolimab in advanced cancers. Measured with immunoSEQ multiplex PCR; TCRdb has only the in-frame clones, and not every one. The sample lists about 98,000 clones; roughly nine tenths were seen once. The specimen comprised CD4+ or CD8+ T cells sorted from blood, sampled in a trial of the OX40 agonist ivuxolimab. These receptors were taken from an adult with an advanced solid tumor such as melanoma, head and neck, liver or kidney cancer.

V is TRBV7-8 and J is TRBJ1-4; D is unresolved. V lost 2 bases to trimming and J lost 8 bases, with 12 bases between them. In germline, CDR1 is SGHVS, CDR2 FQNEAQ. This CDR3 is built from 14 residues. This chain's CDR3 is CASSLWEYGEKLFF. The CDR3 DNA reads TGTGCCAGCAGCTTATGGGAGTACGGGGAAAAACTGTTTTTT. The full variable domain, with the rest looked up from reference TRBV7-8 and TRBJ1-4, is GAGVSQSPRYKVAKRGQDVALRCDPISGHVSLFWYQQALGQGPEFLTYFQNEAQLDKSGLPSDRFFAERPEGSVSTLKIQRTQQEDSAVYLCASSLWEYGEKLFFGSGTQLSVL.

The rearrangement links TRBV4-1 to TRBJ2-2, with D hard to call. The CDR3 totals 15 residues. V lost 3 bases and J lost 7, with 15 bases in between. Germline V gene data show CDR1 as MGHRA and CDR2 as YSYEKL. The CDR3, as DNA: TGCGCCAGCAGCCAGCCTAGGCTAGGCAGCGGGGAGCTGTTTTTT. This gives the protein CASSQPRLGSGELFF.

The V and J genes are TRBV14 and TRBJ2-5; no clear D gene. Trimming shortened V by 3 bases and J by 7 bases, and 15 bases separated the two germline ends. CDR1 is SGHDN, CDR2 FVKESK, per germline. The CDR3 covers 14 residues. Here the CDR3 DNA reads TGTGCCAGCAGCCAGCCCATCGGGCCAGGGACCCAGTACTTC. It translates to CASSQPIGPGTQYF.

The V call is TRBV28, the J call TRBJ2-3; 7 nucleotides agree with TRBD2. Trimming cost V 5 bases and J 4 bases; bases outside gene matches: 15. The germline CDR1 and CDR2 sequences are MDHEN and SYDVKM. This CDR3 has 17 residues. DNA of the CDR3: TGTGCCAGCAGTACACCCCGAGGCAGCGGGATGGCAGATACGCAGTATTTT. This codes for CASSTPRGSGMADTQYF.

This sequence joins TRBV6-1 and TRBJ2-7, with TRBD2 matching 12 bases. Per germline, CDR1 MNHNS and CDR2 SASEGT. Trimming removed 1 base from V and 4 bases from J; junction bases left unmatched: 2. The CDR3 covers 15 residues. CDR3 region: CASSEVTSGRYEQYF. The DNA of the CDR3 is TGTGCCAGCAGTGAAGTCACTAGCGGGAGGTACGAGCAGTACTTC.

There are a few counts of this clone. The rearrangement uses TRBV4-1 and TRBJ1-1; the D gene is possibly TRBD1 (6 bases). Germline lookup yields CDR1 MGHRA and CDR2 YSYEKL. CDR3 length equals 14 residues. The V and J ends lost 6 bases and 4 bases respectively, with 15 bases between them. CDR3 bases: TGCGCCAGCAGACTCTTGGGGGGCAGCACTGAAGCTTTCTTT. Translation gives CASRLLGGSTEAFF.

This chain uses TRBV7-9 with TRBJ2-5, with D possibly matching TRBD1 (5 bases). The CDR3 has 13 residues. CDR1 SEHNR and CDR2 FQNEAQ come from the germline V gene (reference sequence). Trimming cost V 4 bases and J 2 bases, with 8 bases left between them. CDR3 DNA sequence: TGTGCCAGCAGCTACCGACAGCAAGAGACCCAGTACTTC. This sequence encodes CASSYRQQETQYF.

The chain's CDR3 is CASSEGAGSFYEQYV. As DNA, the CDR3 is TGTGCCAGCAGTGAAGGGGCGGGAAGTTTCTACGAGCAGTACGTC. The chain has TRBV6-1 and TRBJ2-7; a possible D gene is TRBD2 (6 bases). V was clipped by 1 base and J by 3 bases, with 13 bases between them. This CDR3 is 15 amino acids long. Germline V gene sequence: CDR1 MNHNS, CDR2 SASEGT.

The gene calls are TRBV7-2 and TRBJ2-3; D unclear. CDR3 size: 17 residues. The ends were cut back, 1 base at V and 0 bases at J, with 14 bases in the middle. CDR1 is SGHTA and CDR2 is FQGNSA in the germline V gene. The CDR3 is CASSLDLSSTSTDTQYF. The CDR3 DNA reads as TGTGCCAGCAGCTTAGATTTGTCGAGTACTAGCACAGATACGCAGTATTTT. Variable domain in full (rest from reference TRBV7-2 and TRBJ2-3): GAGVSQSPSNKVTEKGKDVELRCDPISGHTALYWYRQSLGQGLEFLIYFQGNSAPDKSGLPSDRFSAERTGGSVSTLTIQRTQQEDSAVYLCASSLDLSSTSTDTQYFGPGTRLTVL.

J is TRBJ1-5 and V is TRBV5-1; D gene unclear. The germline V gene has CDR1 SGHRS and CDR2 YFSETQ. The CDR3 consists of 13 residues. V was cut by 0 bases and J by 7 bases, with 8 bases left in between. CDR3 sequence reads: CASSLGRSQPQHF. DNA of the CDR3: TGCGCCAGCAGCTTGGGGAGGAGCCAGCCCCAGCATTTT. The full variable domain, its missing parts supplied by reference TRBV5-1 and TRBJ1-5, is KAGVTQTPRYLIKTRGQQVTLSCSPISGHRSVSWYQQTPGQGLQFLFEYFSETQRNKGNFPGRFSGRQFSNSRSEMNVSTLELGDSALYLCASSLGRSQPQHFGDGTRLSIL.

The gene calls are TRBV11-3 and TRBJ1-4, with no clear D. This CDR3 is 11 amino acids long. CDR1 is SGHNT and CDR2 is YENEEA in the germline V gene. V shed 4 bases and J shed 3 bases, with 0 bases lying between them. In nucleotides, the CDR3 is TGTGCCAGCAGCTCTAATGAAAAACTGTTTTTT. The encoded protein is CASSSNEKLFF.

The chain carries TRBV7-2 and TRBJ2-2; D possibly corresponds to TRBD2 (6 bases). The CDR3 has 16 amino acids. Germline CDR1 and CDR2: SGHTA and FQGNSA. V was shortened by 5 bases and J by 5 bases, with 18 bases between the two germline ends. This CDR3 reads CASSIRTGEGTGELFF. The DNA for the CDR3 is TGTGCCAGCAGCATAAGAACGGGAGAGGGGACCGGGGAGCTGTTTTTT.

This chain connects TRBV6-6 to TRBJ2-7; D possibly corresponds to TRBD1 (6 bases). The ends were cut back, 8 bases at V and 2 bases at J, with 7 bases in the middle. CDR3 length equals 11 residues. Per the germline V gene, CDR1 is MNHNY and CDR2 is SVGAGI (reference sequence). CDR3 DNA: TGTGCCAGCGCAGGGGCCTACGAGCAGTACTTC. Translation gives CASAGAYEQYF.

The V call is TRBV10-3, the J call TRBJ1-1; 8 bases are shared with TRBD1. V lost 4 bases and J lost 4; bases outside the gene matches: 8. CDR1 and CDR2 (germline): ENHRY, SYGVKD. There are 15 residues in the CDR3. The CDR3 loop is CAISVSGGLATEAFF. The CDR3 DNA sequence: TGTGCCATCAGTGTATCAGGGGGCCTGGCCACTGAAGCTTTCTTT.

This chain links TRBV6-1 with TRBJ2-7, with a weak D call TRBD2 (6 bases). The CDR3 totals 13 residues. V was clipped by 5 bases and J by 6 bases, with 14 bases between them. Germline values: CDR1 MNHNS, CDR2 SASEGT. The CDR3 sequence is CASSSRRGSEQYV. In DNA, the CDR3 is TGTGCCAGCAGTTCCAGGAGGGGTAGCGAGCAGTACGTC.

The chain has TRBV19 and TRBJ2-2; 7 positions agree with TRBD2. Germline V lookup: CDR1 LNHDA, CDR2 SQIVND (reference sequence). The CDR3 has 15 amino acids. The V gene end was trimmed by 7 bases and the J gene end by 8 bases; junction bases not matched to a gene: 13. The CDR3 loop is CASILDGAGEGELFF. The CDR3 nucleotides are TGTGCCAGTATCCTCGATGGGGCGGGAGAAGGGGAGCTGTTTTTT.

The rearrangement joins TRBV13 to TRBJ1-1; D call uncertain. The CDR3 consists of 14 residues. V lost 1 base to trimming and J lost 0 bases, with 6 bases between them. Germline V gives CDR1 PRHDT, CDR2 FYEKMQ (reference sequence). The CDR3 bases are TGTGCCAGCAGCTTAGACAGATTGAACACTGAAGCTTTCTTT. This encodes CASSLDRLNTEAFF.

This rearrangement joins TRBV5-1 to TRBJ1-1; D is possibly TRBD1 (5 bases). Germline lookup yields CDR1 SGHRS and CDR2 YFSETQ. Trimming stripped 4 bases from V and 1 base from J, with 8 bases between. The CDR3 extends over 13 amino acids. CDR3 in amino acids: CASSLQGNTEAFF. In DNA, the CDR3 is TGCGCCAGCAGCCTCCAGGGGAACACTGAAGCTTTCTTT.

The chain couples TRBV28 to TRBJ2-6; D ambiguous. The V end lost 6 bases, the J end lost 6 bases, and 6 bases lay between the germline ends. CDR1 is MDHEN and CDR2 is SYDVKM in the germline V gene. CDR3 length equals 12 residues. The CDR3 region has the DNA TGTGCCAGCAGCACCCAGGCCAACGTCCTGACTTTC. Its translation is CASSTQANVLTF.

V usage is TRBV11-3 and J usage is TRBJ2-5; D may be TRBD2 (5 bases). CDR1 SGHNT and CDR2 YENEEA come from the germline V gene. The CDR3 consists of 17 residues. V was cut by 1 base and J by 3 bases, with 18 bases left in between. The CDR3 region has the DNA TGTGCCAGCAGCTTAGGCCAGCGGCACCATCGGGAAGAGACCCAGTACTTC. It specifies CASSLGQRHHREETQYF.

The V call is TRBV28, the J call TRBJ2-5; 7 positions agree with TRBD2. With V trimmed by 11 bases and J by 0 bases, 6 bases remained unmatched. Germline V lookup: CDR1 MDHEN, CDR2 SYDVKM. The CDR3 sequence is 13 residues long. This CDR3 reads CASRRGDQETQYF. As DNA, the CDR3 is TGTGCCTCCCGCCGGGGGGACCAAGAGACCCAGTACTTC.

The chain uses TRBV2 and TRBJ1-5, with a tentative D call TRBD1 (6 bases). Germline CDR1 SNHLY, CDR2 FYNNEI. Trimming pared 4 bases from V and 7 bases from J, leaving 14 bases between. The length of the CDR3 is 14 residues. CDR3 bases: TGTGCCAGCAGTGTCCGGACAGACAACCAGCCCCAGCATTTT. It specifies CASSVRTDNQPQHF.

The genes are TRBV6-1 and TRBJ1-1; no clear D gene. The germline V gene encodes CDR1 MNHNS and CDR2 SASEGT. The V gene lost 9 bases and the J gene lost 0 bases, with 11 bases spanning the gap. This CDR3 spans 13 amino acids. In DNA, the CDR3 is TGTGCCAGTCCCAGATCTATGAACACTGAAGCTTTCTTT. This codes for CASPRSMNTEAFF.

The count of this clone is one. The CDR3 DNA reads TGTGCCAGCAGTTTATTTCGGGGGCCTCCGGCTGGGGAGCAGTACTTC. This translates into CASSLFRGPPAGEQYF. The gene calls are TRBV27 and TRBJ2-7, with D perhaps assigned TRBD1 or TRBD2 (6 bases each). The CDR3 length is 16 residues. V was cut by 1 base and J by 7 bases, with 20 bases left in between. Germline CDR1 is MNHEY and CDR2 is SMNVEV (reference sequence).

V and J are TRBV6-1 and TRBJ2-3; tentatively, D is TRBD1 (6 bases). V gave up 7 bases and J gave up 6 bases, with 11 bases separating them. The CDR3 is 12 residues long. Germline CDR1 reads MNHNS; CDR2 reads SASEGT. The CDR3 reads CASTLQGDTQYF. The CDR3 DNA sequence: TGTGCCAGCACTCTTCAGGGGGATACGCAGTATTTT.

The genes are TRBV6-4 and TRBJ1-5, with a weak D call TRBD1 (5 bases). CDR3 length equals 15 residues. V lost 4 bases, J lost 2 bases, and 12 bases lay in between. Germline values: CDR1 MRHNA, CDR2 SNTAGT. DNA of the CDR3: TGTGCCAGCAGTGCCGCAGGGATCGGCAATCAGCCCCAGCATTTT. This translates into CASSAAGIGNQPQHF.

The CDR3 DNA is TGTGCCAGCAGTTTCGGCTACTCCCTCTACGAGCAGTACTTC. This codes for CASSFGYSLYEQYF. The chain joins TRBV28 to TRBJ2-7; the D is unclear. CDR3 length equals 14 residues. CDR1 is MDHEN, CDR2 SYDVKM, per germline. V gave up 3 bases and J gave up 3 bases, with 12 bases separating them.

This chain links TRBV7-2 with TRBJ1-1; D gene unclear. Germline V gives CDR1 SGHTA, CDR2 FQGNSA. The germline V and J ends were trimmed by 1 base and 5 bases, with 8 bases remaining between them. CDR3 length: 13 residues. The CDR3 sequence is CASSLGSWTEAFF. CDR3 nucleotide sequence: TGTGCCAGCAGCTTAGGCAGCTGGACTGAAGCTTTCTTT.

The chain employs TRBV9 and TRBJ1-5; no clear D gene. Germline V CDR1 and CDR2: SGDLS, YYNGEE. The CDR3 runs to 14 residues. Deletions cut 4 bases from V and 7 bases from J, with 15 bases between. DNA of the CDR3: TGTGCCAGCAGCCCTGGGATAATCGGCCAGCCCCAGCATTTT. This sequence encodes CASSPGIIGQPQHF.

The rearrangement links TRBV29-1 to TRBJ2-7; 7 bases map to TRBD1. CDR3 length: 12 residues. The junction had 6 bases not matched to a gene; V was cut back by 7 bases and J by 3 bases. Germline V lookup: CDR1 SQVTM, CDR2 ANQGSEA. Written as DNA, the CDR3 is TGCAGCGCGCTCCGGGACAGCTACGAGCAGTACTTC. It specifies CSALRDSYEQYF.